The 10 T cell receptor beta chains below come from one sample, sequenced in a study of shared clonotypes between healthy human individuals. The method was immunoSEQ multiplex PCR; TCRdb's version includes in-frame clones alone and lacks a portion of them. The sample lists 400,000 or so clones, about 96% occurring once. Source material: memory CD8+ T cells sorted from blood. Described subset: CD45RO+ cells pooled with CCR7-negative TemRA cells. These TCRs come from a man aged 25 to 45 in good health.

The rearrangement links TRBV5-6 to TRBJ2-7; D might be TRBD1 (6 bases). Looked up from germline, CDR1 is SGHDT and CDR2 is YYEEEE. The CDR3 contains 13 residues. V lost 3 bases and J 0 bases, leaving 7 bases between the germline ends. CDR3 protein: CASSWDNSYEQYF. The DNA of the CDR3 is TGTGCCAGCAGCTGGGACAACTCCTACGAGCAGTACTTC.

V gene TRBV4-1 combines with J gene TRBJ1-4; no definite D call. Deletions cut 4 bases from V and 4 bases from J, with 7 bases between. Germline-derived CDR1 and CDR2 are MGHRA and YSYEKL. CDR3 length: 13 residues. Here the CDR3 DNA reads TGCGCCAGCAGCCTCGCCTATAATGAAAAACTGTTTTTT. This encodes CASSLAYNEKLFF.

The chain combines TRBV9 with TRBJ2-6; perhaps TRBD2 as D (6 bases). Germline V gene sequence: CDR1 SGDLS, CDR2 YYNGEE. The CDR3 extends over 16 amino acids. Trimming took 0 bases from V and 4 from J, leaving 11 bases between them. The DNA for the CDR3 is TGTGCCAGCAGCGTAGGACGGGGGACCGGGGCCAACGTCCTGACTTTC. Residues: CASSVGRGTGANVLTF. Combining the CDR3 with reference TRBV9 and TRBJ2-6 gives the whole variable domain DSGVTQTPKHLITATGQRVTLRCSPRSGDLSVYWYQQSLDQGLQFLIQYYNGEERAKGNILERFSAQQFPDLHSELNLSSLELGDSALYFCASSVGRGTGANVLTFGAGSRLTVL.

CDR3 nucleotides: TGCAGCGTTACCGGGACAGCCATGAACACTGAAGCTTTCTTT. Translation: CSVTGTAMNTEAFF. The rearrangement uses TRBV29-1 and TRBJ1-1; 7 bases are shared with TRBD1. The CDR3 consists of 14 residues. V gave up 5 bases and J gave up 0 bases; unmatched junction bases: 6. Germline V gives CDR1 SQVTM, CDR2 ANQGSEA. The full variable domain, completed using reference TRBV29-1 and TRBJ1-1, is SAVISQKPSRDICQRGTSLTIQCQVDSQVTMMFWYRQQPGQSLTLIATANQGSEATYESGFVIDKFPISRPNLTFSTLTVSNMSPEDSSIYLCSVTGTAMNTEAFFGQGTRLTVV.

The chain employs TRBV12-1 and TRBJ1-2; the table names TRBD1, a call not compared with the DNA. TRBV12-1 is reported as a pseudogene. The CDR3 spans 16 residues. CDR3: CASSEDRDRLFYGYTF. The CDR3 DNA reads as TGTGCCAGCAGTGAAGACCGGGACAGACTTTTCTATGGCTACACCTTC.

DNA of the CDR3: TGTGCCAGCTCACCGGGGAAAAAGATAGACAGGGTGGGGGAGACCCAGTACTTC. Its translation is CASSPGKKIDRVGETQYF. V usage is TRBV18 and J usage is TRBJ2-5; 7 bases map to TRBD1. The V segment lost 3 bases and the J segment 5 bases; nucleotides outside the gene matches: 18. This CDR3 spans 18 amino acids. Germline lookup yields CDR1 KGHSH and CDR2 LQKENI.

The chain combines TRBV2 with TRBJ1-1, with D possibly TRBD1 on 5 matching bases. Germline CDR1 reads SNHLY; CDR2 reads FYNNEI. This CDR3 has 14 residues. The V end was cut by 2 bases, the J end by 6 bases, with 13 bases between. In DNA form, the CDR3 reads TGTGCCAGCAGTGAATGGCGGGACGGGGCTGAAGCTTTCTTT. Amino acid sequence: CASSEWRDGAEAFF.

J is TRBJ2-3 and V is TRBV6-5; D is undetermined. V was shortened by 0 bases and J by 6 bases, with 7 bases between the two germline ends. Germline V gene sequence: CDR1 MNHEY, CDR2 SVGAGI. This CDR3 spans 13 amino acids. Here the CDR3 reads CASSYSAEDTQYF. The CDR3 DNA follows: TGTGCCAGCAGTTACTCGGCGGAGGATACGCAGTATTTT.

The chain is built from TRBV11-2 and TRBJ2-2; TRBD2 matches 8 bases. This CDR3 comprises 16 residues. Germline values: CDR1 SGHAT, CDR2 FQNNGV. With V trimmed by 2 bases and J by 0 bases, 2 bases remained unmatched. CDR3 region: CASSLIAGTNTGELFF. CDR3 sequence (DNA): TGTGCCAGCAGCTTAATAGCGGGAACGAACACCGGGGAGCTGTTTTTT.

The V gene is TRBV30, the J gene TRBJ1-2, with 7 bases that match TRBD1. There are 13 residues in the CDR3. Germline V gene lookup returns CDR1 GTSNPN and CDR2 SVGIG (reference sequence). Trimming cost V 5 bases and J 3 bases; bases outside gene matches: 6. The CDR3 DNA is TGTGCCTGGGGCGTGGGGACAGACTATGGCTACACCTTC. This codes for CAWGVGTDYGYTF.